This T cell receptor beta chain was recovered during a study of cytomegalovirus exposure and HLA in healthy donors. Findings and limits, study-wide: Later analysis demonstrated an association between a missense DCLRE1C variant and TCR beta V- and J-gene trimming.

The PCR used 60 Vbeta and 13 Jbeta primers. Sequencing used immunoSEQ multiplex PCR; TCRdb keeps in-frame clones, though not all of them. This table holds under 200,000 clones, around 86% found once. This clone was seen only once. What it binds is not known. This receptor was obtained from a young woman in good health and CMV-seronegative. The sample taken for sequencing was PBMCs.

In nucleotides, the CDR3 is TGTGCCATCAGGAAGGGACAGGGTGAGAACACTGAAGCTTTCTTT. Its protein is CAIRKGQGENTEAFF. The chain combines TRBV10-3 with TRBJ1-1; 9 bases are shared with TRBD1. From germline, CDR1 is ENHRY and CDR2 SYGVKD. The CDR3 has 15 residues. J lost 1 base, V lost 6 bases, and 6 bases had no gene match.